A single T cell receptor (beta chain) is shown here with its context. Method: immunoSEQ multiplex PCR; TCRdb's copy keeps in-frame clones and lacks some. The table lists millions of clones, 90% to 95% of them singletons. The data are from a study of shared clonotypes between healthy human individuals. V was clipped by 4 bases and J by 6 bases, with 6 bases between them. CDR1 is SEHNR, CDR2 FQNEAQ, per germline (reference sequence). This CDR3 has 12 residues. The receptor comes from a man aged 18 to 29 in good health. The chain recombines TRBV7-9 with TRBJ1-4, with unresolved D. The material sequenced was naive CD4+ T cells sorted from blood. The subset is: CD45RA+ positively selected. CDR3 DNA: TGTGCCAGCAGCTCCGTCGATGAAAAACTGTTTTTT. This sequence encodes CASSSVDEKLFF.